The 4 T cell receptor beta chains presented below share a single source sample, sequenced in a study of T cell responses to AZD1222 COVID-19 vaccine. Profiled with immunoSEQ multiplex PCR; TCRdb holds only in-frame clones, not every one. The sample has approximately 110,000 clones, just under 90% seen once; the top ten hold 4% to 4.5%. Sequences were derived from peripheral blood, sampled on day 0 of AZD1222 vaccination. These receptors all come from an adult in good health.

This clone was seen a handful of times. This CDR3 reads CASSIDRNEQYF. CDR3 coding DNA: TGTGCCAGCAGCATAGACAGGAACGAGCAGTACTTC. The chain links TRBV5-4 to TRBJ2-7; weak D call: TRBD1 (6 bases). The CDR3 loop spans 12 amino acids. The germline gives CDR1 SGHNT, CDR2 YYREEE (reference sequence). The V gene lost 4 bases and the J gene lost 5 bases, with 10 bases spanning the gap. Filled out from reference TRBV5-4 and TRBJ2-7, the complete variable domain reads ETGVTQSPTHLIKTRGQQVTLRCSSQSGHNTVSWYQQALGQGPQFIFQYYREEENGRGNFPPRFSGLQFPNYSSELNVNALELDDSALYLCASSIDRNEQYFGPGTRLTVT.

This clone was counted a single time. The CDR3 DNA reads TGTGCCAGCAGCTTGGACAGGGGGCGCGGTGGAGCTTTCTTT. Its protein is CASSLDRGRGGAFF. The chain has TRBV5-4 and TRBJ1-1; 9 nucleotides align to TRBD1. The CDR3 has 14 residues. Germline-derived CDR1 and CDR2 are SGHNT and YYREEE (reference sequence). With V trimmed by 0 bases and J by 10 bases, 7 bases remained unmatched.

This clone was detected only once. This rearrangement joins TRBV5-1 to TRBJ2-7, with TRBD2 matching over 7 bases. This CDR3 contains 13 residues. CDR1 is SGHRS and CDR2 is YFSETQ in the germline V gene. With 3 bases clipped from V and 2 bases from J, the junction kept 2 bases outside the gene matches. Here the CDR3 DNA reads TGCGCCAGCAGCTCAGCGGGGCCCTACGAGCAGTACTTC. It codes for CASSSAGPYEQYF.

The CDR3 protein is CASGPHADQNTEAFF. The CDR3 DNA is TGCGCCAGCGGCCCTCATGCGGATCAGAACACTGAAGCTTTCTTT. V gene TRBV5-1 combines with J gene TRBJ1-1; D is unclear. V was clipped by 7 bases and J by 1 base, with 17 bases between them. The CDR3 totals 15 residues. Per germline, CDR1 SGHRS and CDR2 YFSETQ.